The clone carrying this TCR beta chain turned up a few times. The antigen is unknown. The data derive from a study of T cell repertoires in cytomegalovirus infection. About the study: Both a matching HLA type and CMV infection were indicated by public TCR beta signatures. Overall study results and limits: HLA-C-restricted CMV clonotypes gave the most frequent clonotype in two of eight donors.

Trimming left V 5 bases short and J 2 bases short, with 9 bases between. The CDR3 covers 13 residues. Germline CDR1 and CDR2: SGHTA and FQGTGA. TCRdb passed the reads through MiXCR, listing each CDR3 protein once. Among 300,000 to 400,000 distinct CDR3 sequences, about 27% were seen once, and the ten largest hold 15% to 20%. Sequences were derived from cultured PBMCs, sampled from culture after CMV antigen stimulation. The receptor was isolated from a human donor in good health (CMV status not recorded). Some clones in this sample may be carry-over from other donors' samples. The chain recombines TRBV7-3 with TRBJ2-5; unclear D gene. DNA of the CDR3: TGTGCCAGCAGCCAGTGGCTGCAAGAGACCCAGTACTTC. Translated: CASSQWLQETQYF.